This is a list of T cell receptor beta chains from one sample in a study of T cell repertoires in cytomegalovirus infection. Using its own MiXCR run on the reads, TCRdb lists one record per CDR3 protein. The profile shows about 440,000 distinct CDR3 sequences, approximately 32% of them singletons. Material for sequencing was PBMCs. These receptors came from a human donor in good health (CMV status not recorded). Some clones in this sample may be carry-over from other donors' samples. Both conserved end residues are part of each CDR3. D genes are given only for firm matches. Size is stated for part of the rows, as once, few or many counts, or as a class when the clone is expanded.

V gene	J gene	clone size	D gene	CDR3 protein	CDR3 DNA
TRBV15	TRBJ1-3	-	-	CATRQDSGNTIYF	TGTGCCACCAGACAAGACTCTGGAAACACCATATATTTT
TRBV4-1	TRBJ2-1	few	-	CASSQVTRDYNEQFF	TGCGCCAGCAGCCAAGTTACCAGGGATTACAATGAGCAGTTCTTC
TRBV25-1	TRBJ2-2	-	-	CASSEWGNTGELFF	TGTGCCAGCAGTGAATGGGGTAACACCGGGGAGCTGTTTTTT
TRBV18	TRBJ2-7	-	-	CASADGGSYEQYF	TGTGCCAGCGCCGACGGCGGATCCTACGAGCAGTACTTC
TRBV28	TRBJ2-7	-	TRBD1	CATLKTGTGDPGQYF	TGTGCCACCTTGAAAACCGGGACAGGGGACCCCGGGCAGTACTTC
TRBV2	TRBJ2-3	-	-	CASSEDNTGYF	TGTGCCAGCAGTGAGGATAATACGGGGTATTTT
TRBV20-1	TRBJ1-5	-	-	CSAREGGNQPQHF	TGCAGTGCTAGAGAGGGGGGCAATCAGCCCCAGCATTTT
TRBV7-2	TRBJ2-7	many	TRBD1	CASSLAGTDSYEQYF	TGTGCCAGCAGCTTGGCCGGGACAGACTCCTACGAGCAGTACTTC
TRBV6-1	TRBJ1-5	few	-	CASRSGVGNQPQHF	TGTGCCAGCAGGTCAGGGGTGGGCAATCAGCCCCAGCATTTT
TRBV7-4	TRBJ2-5	-	TRBD2	CASSSPVRTSGEETQYF	TGTGCCAGCAGCTCACCCGTTAGGACTAGCGGGGAGGAGACCCAGTACTTC
TRBV12-3/TRBV12-4	TRBJ1-1	-	-	CASGFGSTEALF	TGTGCCAGCGGTTTCGGAAGCACTGAAGCTTTATTT
TRBV19	TRBJ2-2	-	-	CASSMGTTNTGELFF	TGTGCCAGTAGTATGGGGACAACGAACACCGGGGAGCTGTTTTTT
TRBV7-9	TRBJ2-5	few	TRBD1	CASSWGQAQETQYF	TGTGCCAGCAGCTGGGGACAGGCGCAAGAGACCCAGTACTTC
TRBV7-2	TRBJ1-1	many	TRBD1	CASSTGQGRATEAFF	TGTGCCAGCAGCACAGGACAGGGGCGGGCCACTGAAGCTTTCTTT
TRBV14	TRBJ2-2	few	-	CASSQDPGRTGELFF	TGTGCCAGCAGCCAAGATCCGGGGCGCACCGGGGAGCTGTTTTTT
TRBV12-3/TRBV12-4	TRBJ2-1	-	-	CASSKDSSSYNEQFF	TGTGCCAGCAGCAAGGACAGTAGCTCCTACAATGAGCAGTTCTTC
TRBV6-5	TRBJ1-1	-	TRBD1	CASSYSTGYLNTEAFF	TGTGCCAGCAGTTACTCGACAGGGTATTTGAACACTGAAGCTTTCTTT
TRBV6-6	TRBJ1-5	-	TRBD1	CASSRPTDRGHNQPQHF	TGTGCCAGCAGTCGGCCAACGGACAGGGGGCACAATCAGCCCCAGCATTTT
TRBV20-1	TRBJ2-6	once	-	CSAQDSSGVNVLTF	TGCAGTGCTCAGGATAGCTCTGGGGTCAACGTCCTGACTTTC
TRBV5-4	TRBJ2-1	few	-	CASSGEGGGPSNEQFF	TGTGCCAGCAGCGGAGAGGGGGGGGGGCCAAGCAATGAGCAGTTCTTC
TRBV5-4	TRBJ1-6	-	-	CASSYGTAYNSPLHF	TGTGCCAGCAGCTATGGGACCGCTTATAATTCACCCCTCCACTTT
TRBV11-2	TRBJ1-1	many	-	CASSPGNLDIFPEAFF	TGTGCCAGCAGCCCCGGCAACCTGGACATTTTCCCTGAAGCTTTCTTT
TRBV29-1	TRBJ2-2	-	TRBD2	CSVYQTSGGPPNTGELFF	TGCAGCGTTTACCAAACTAGCGGGGGCCCGCCGAACACCGGGGAGCTGTTTTTT
TRBV7-9	TRBJ1-5	-	TRBD1	CASSLAHNRGNQPQHF	TGTGCCAGCAGCTTAGCGCATAACAGGGGGAATCAGCCCCAGCATTTT
TRBV4-3	TRBJ1-1	few	TRBD1	CASSQGLGQRNTEAFF	TGCGCCAGCAGCCAAGGCCTGGGACAGCGGAACACTGAAGCTTTCTTT
TRBV5-6	TRBJ1-2	few	TRBD1	CASSLGQGVYGYTF	TGTGCCAGCAGCTTAGGACAGGGCGTTTATGGCTACACCTTC
TRBV6-5	TRBJ1-5	-	TRBD1	CASSNGQGAHQPQHF	TGTGCCAGCAGTAACGGACAGGGGGCTCATCAGCCCCAGCATTTT
TRBV7-8	TRBJ2-3	many	-	CASSLGRGTDTQYF	TGTGCCAGCAGCTTAGGTCGTGGGACAGATACGCAGTATTTT
TRBV7-7	TRBJ2-2	few	-	CASRLNAGNTGELFF	TGTGCTAGCAGGTTAAACGCGGGGAACACCGGGGAGCTGTTTTTT
TRBV6-5	TRBJ1-2	-	-	CASSSPGDTNYGYTF	TGTGCCAGCAGTTCCCCAGGGGATACAAACTATGGCTACACCTTC
TRBV7-6	TRBJ1-2	few	-	CASSLGQPGYTF	TGTGCCAGCAGCTTAGGGCAACCTGGCTACACCTTC
TRBV25-1	TRBJ2-7	few	-	CASSEQVFSYEQYF	TGTGCCAGCAGTGAACAGGTATTCTCCTACGAGCAGTACTTC